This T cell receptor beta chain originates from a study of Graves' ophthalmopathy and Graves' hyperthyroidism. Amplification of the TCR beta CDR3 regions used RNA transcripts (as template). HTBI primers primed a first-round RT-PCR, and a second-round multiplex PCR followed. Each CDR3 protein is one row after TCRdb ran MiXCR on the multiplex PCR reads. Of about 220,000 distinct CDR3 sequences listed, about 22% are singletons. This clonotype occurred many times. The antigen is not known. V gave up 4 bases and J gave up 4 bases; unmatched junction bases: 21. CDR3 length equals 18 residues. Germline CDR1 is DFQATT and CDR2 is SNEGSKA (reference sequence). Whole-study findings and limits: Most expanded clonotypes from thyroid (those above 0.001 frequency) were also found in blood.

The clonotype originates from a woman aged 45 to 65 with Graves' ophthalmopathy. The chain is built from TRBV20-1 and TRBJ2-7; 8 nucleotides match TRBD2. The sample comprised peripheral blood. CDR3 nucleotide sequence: TGCAGTGCTAAGACCTATGTGGCGAGCGGGAGTGTCAGGTACGAGCAGTACTTC. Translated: CSAKTYVASGSVRYEQYF.